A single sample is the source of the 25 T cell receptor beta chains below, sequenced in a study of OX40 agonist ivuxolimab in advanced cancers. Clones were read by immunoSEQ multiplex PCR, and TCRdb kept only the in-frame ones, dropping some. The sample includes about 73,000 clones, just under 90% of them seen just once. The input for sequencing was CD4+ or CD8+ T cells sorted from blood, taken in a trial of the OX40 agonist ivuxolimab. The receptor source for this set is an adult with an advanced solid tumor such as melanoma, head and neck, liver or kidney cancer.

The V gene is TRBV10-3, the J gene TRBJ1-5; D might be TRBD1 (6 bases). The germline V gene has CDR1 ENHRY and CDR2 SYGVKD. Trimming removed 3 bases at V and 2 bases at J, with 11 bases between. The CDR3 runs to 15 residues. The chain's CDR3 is CAISDQPGGNQPQHF. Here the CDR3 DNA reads TGTGCCATCAGTGACCAACCAGGGGGCAATCAGCCCCAGCATTTT.

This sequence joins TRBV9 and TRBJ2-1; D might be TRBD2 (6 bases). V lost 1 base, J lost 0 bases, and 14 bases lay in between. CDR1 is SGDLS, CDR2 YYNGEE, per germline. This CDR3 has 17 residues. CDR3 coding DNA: TGTGCCAGCAGCGTACGTGCGGGAATGAGCTCCTACAATGAGCAGTTCTTC. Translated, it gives CASSVRAGMSSYNEQFF.

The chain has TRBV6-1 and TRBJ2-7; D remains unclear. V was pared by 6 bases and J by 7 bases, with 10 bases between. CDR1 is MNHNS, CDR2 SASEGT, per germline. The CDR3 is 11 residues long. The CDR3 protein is CASSPTGEQYF. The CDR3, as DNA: TGTGCCAGCAGCCCGACCGGGGAGCAGTACTTC.

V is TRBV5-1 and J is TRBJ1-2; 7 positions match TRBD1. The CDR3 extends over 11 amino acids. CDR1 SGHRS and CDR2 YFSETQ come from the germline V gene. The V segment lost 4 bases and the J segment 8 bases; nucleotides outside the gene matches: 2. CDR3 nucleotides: TGCGCCAGCAGCGAGACAGGGGGCTACACCTTC. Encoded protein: CASSETGGYTF.

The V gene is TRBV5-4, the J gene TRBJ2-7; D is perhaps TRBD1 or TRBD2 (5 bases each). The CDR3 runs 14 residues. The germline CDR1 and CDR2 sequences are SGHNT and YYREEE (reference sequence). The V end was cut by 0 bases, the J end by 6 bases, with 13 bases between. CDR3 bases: TGTGCCAGCAGCTTGGAAATAGGGGCGGGCGAGCAGTACTTC. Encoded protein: CASSLEIGAGEQYF. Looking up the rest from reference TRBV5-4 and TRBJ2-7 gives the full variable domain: ETGVTQSPTHLIKTRGQQVTLRCSSQSGHNTVSWYQQALGQGPQFIFQYYREEENGRGNFPPRFSGLQFPNYSSELNVNALELDDSALYLCASSLEIGAGEQYFGPGTRLTVT.

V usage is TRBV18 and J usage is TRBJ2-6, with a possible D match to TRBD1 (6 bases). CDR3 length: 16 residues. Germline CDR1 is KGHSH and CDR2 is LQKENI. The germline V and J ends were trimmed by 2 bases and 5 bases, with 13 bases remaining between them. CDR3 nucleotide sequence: TGTGCCAGCTCACCATTGGACAGAATACGGGCCAACGTCCTGACTTTC. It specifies CASSPLDRIRANVLTF.

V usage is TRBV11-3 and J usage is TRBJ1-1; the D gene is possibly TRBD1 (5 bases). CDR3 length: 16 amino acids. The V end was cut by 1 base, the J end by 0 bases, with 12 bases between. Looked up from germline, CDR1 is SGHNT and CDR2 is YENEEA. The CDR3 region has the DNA TGTGCCAGCAGCTTAGGGGAACAGGTAATGAACACTGAAGCTTTCTTT. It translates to CASSLGEQVMNTEAFF.

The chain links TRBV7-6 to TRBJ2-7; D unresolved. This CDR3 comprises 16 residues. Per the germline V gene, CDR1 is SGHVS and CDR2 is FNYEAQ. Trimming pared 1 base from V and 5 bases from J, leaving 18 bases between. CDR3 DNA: TGTGCCAGCAGCTTAGTTGGAAAAGAGGTCGGTCACGAGCAGTACTTC. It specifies CASSLVGKEVGHEQYF.

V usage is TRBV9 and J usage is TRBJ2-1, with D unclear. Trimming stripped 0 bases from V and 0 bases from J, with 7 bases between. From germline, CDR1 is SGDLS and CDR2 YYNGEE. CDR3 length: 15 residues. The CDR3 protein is CASSVAGTSYNEQFF. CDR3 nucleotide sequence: TGTGCCAGCAGCGTAGCCGGAACCTCCTACAATGAGCAGTTCTTC. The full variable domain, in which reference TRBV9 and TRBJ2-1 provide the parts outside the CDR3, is DSGVTQTPKHLITATGQRVTLRCSPRSGDLSVYWYQQSLDQGLQFLIQYYNGEERAKGNILERFSAQQFPDLHSELNLSSLELGDSALYFCASSVAGTSYNEQFFGPGTRLTVL.

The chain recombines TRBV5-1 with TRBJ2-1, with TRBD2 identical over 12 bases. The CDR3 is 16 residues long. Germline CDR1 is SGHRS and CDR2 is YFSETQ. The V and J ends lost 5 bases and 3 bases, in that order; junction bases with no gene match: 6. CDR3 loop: CASRRLAGEVYNEQFF. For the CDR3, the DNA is TGCGCCAGCAGGAGACTAGCGGGAGAAGTCTACAATGAGCAGTTCTTC. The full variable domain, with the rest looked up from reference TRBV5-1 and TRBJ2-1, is KAGVTQTPRYLIKTRGQQVTLSCSPISGHRSVSWYQQTPGQGLQFLFEYFSETQRNKGNFPGRFSGRQFSNSRSEMNVSTLELGDSALYLCASRRLAGEVYNEQFFGPGTRLTVL.

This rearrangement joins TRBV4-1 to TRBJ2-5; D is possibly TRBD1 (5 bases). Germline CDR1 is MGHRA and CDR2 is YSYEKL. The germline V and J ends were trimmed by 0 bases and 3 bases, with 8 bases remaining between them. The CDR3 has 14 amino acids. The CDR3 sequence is CASSQDWTKETQYF. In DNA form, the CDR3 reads TGCGCCAGCAGCCAAGATTGGACAAAAGAGACCCAGTACTTC.

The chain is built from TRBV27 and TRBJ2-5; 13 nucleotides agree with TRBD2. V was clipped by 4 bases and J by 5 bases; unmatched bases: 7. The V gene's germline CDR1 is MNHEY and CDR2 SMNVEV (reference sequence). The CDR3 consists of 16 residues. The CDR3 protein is CASSYLTSGRRETQYF. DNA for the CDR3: TGTGCCAGCAGTTACCTGACTAGCGGGAGGAGGGAGACCCAGTACTTC.

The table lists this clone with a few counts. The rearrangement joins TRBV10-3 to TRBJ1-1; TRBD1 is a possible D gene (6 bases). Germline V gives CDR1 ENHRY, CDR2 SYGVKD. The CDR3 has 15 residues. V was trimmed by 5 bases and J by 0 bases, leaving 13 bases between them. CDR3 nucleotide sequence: TGTGCCATCAGTAAAGCGCAGGGGCTGAACACTGAAGCTTTCTTT. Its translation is CAISKAQGLNTEAFF.

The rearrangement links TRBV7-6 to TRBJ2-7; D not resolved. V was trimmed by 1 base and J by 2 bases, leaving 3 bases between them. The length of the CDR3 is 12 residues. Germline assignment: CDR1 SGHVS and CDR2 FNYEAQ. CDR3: CASSLDPYEQYF. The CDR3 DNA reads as TGTGCCAGCAGCTTAGACCCCTACGAGCAGTACTTC.

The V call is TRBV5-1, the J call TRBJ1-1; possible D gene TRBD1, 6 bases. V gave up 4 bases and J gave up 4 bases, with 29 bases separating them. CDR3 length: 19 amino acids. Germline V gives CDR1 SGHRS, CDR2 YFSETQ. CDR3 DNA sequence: TGCGCCAGCAGCCCCCGAGGGGTAGGGGCCAAAGGAGGGGGCACTGAAGCTTTCTTT. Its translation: CASSPRGVGAKGGGTEAFF. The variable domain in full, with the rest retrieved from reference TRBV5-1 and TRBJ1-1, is KAGVTQTPRYLIKTRGQQVTLSCSPISGHRSVSWYQQTPGQGLQFLFEYFSETQRNKGNFPGRFSGRQFSNSRSEMNVSTLELGDSALYLCASSPRGVGAKGGGTEAFFGQGTRLTVV.

In nucleotides, the CDR3 is TGTGCCAGCAGTGGTTATCCCGACAGGGAGACCCAGTACTTC. Translation gives CASSGYPDRETQYF. The rearrangement uses TRBV6-1 and TRBJ2-5, with D maybe TRBD1 (6 bases). This CDR3 has 14 residues. V was clipped by 4 bases and J by 5 bases, with 14 bases between them. Germline CDR1 and CDR2: MNHNS and SASEGT.

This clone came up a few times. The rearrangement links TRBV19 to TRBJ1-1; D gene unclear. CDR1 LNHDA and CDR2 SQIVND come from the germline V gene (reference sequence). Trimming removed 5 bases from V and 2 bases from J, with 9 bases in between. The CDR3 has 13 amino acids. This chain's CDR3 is CASSRRVNTEAFF. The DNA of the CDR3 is TGTGCCAGTAGTCGAAGGGTCAACACTGAAGCTTTCTTT.

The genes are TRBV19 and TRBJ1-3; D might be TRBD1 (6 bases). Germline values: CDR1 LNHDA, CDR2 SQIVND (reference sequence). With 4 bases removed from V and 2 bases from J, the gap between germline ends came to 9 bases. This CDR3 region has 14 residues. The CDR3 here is CASSNPGAGNTIYF. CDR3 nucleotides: TGTGCCAGTAGTAATCCAGGGGCTGGAAACACCATATATTTT.

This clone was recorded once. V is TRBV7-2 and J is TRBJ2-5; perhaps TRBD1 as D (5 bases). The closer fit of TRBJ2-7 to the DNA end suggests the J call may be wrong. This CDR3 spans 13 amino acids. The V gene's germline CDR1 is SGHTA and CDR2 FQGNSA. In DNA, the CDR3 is TGTGCCAGCAGCCCCAGGGTCTCCTACGAGCAGTACTTC. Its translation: CASSPRVSYEQYF.

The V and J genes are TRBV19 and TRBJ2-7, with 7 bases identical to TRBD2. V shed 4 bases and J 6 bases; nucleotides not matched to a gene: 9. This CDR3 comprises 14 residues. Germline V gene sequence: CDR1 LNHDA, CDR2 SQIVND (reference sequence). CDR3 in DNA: TGTGCCAGTAGTAGAAGTACTAGCGAGGGCGAGCAGTACTTC. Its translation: CASSRSTSEGEQYF.

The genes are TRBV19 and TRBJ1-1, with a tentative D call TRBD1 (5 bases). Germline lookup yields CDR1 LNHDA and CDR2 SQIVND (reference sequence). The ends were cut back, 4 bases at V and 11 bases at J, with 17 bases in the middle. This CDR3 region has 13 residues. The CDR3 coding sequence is TGTGCCAGTAGTACATCGTCAGGGTTTTTTGCTTTCTTT. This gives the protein CASSTSSGFFAFF.

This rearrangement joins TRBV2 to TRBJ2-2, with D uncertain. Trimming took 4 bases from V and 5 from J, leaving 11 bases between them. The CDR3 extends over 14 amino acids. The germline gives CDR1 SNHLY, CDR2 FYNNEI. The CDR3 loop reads CASSARLGTGELFF. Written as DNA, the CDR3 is TGTGCCAGCAGTGCAAGGTTAGGTACCGGGGAGCTGTTTTTT.

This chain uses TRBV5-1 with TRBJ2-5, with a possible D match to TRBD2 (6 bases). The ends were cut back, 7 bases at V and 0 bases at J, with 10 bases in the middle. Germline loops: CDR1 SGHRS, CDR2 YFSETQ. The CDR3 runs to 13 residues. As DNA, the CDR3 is TGCGCCAGCCATAGCGGCGACCAAGAGACCCAGTACTTC. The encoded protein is CASHSGDQETQYF.

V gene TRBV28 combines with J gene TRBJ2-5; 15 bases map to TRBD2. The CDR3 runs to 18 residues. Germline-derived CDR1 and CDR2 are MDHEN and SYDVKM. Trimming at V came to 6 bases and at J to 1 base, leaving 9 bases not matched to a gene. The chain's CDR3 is CASRPGLAGGWFQETQYF. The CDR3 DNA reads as TGTGCCAGCAGACCCGGACTAGCGGGAGGGTGGTTCCAAGAGACCCAGTACTTC.

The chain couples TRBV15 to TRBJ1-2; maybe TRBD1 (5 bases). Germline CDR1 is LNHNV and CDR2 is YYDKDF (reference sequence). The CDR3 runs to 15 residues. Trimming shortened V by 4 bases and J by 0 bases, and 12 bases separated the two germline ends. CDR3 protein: CATSTSGTPNYGYTF. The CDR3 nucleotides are TGTGCCACCAGCACTTCAGGGACCCCTAACTATGGCTACACCTTC.